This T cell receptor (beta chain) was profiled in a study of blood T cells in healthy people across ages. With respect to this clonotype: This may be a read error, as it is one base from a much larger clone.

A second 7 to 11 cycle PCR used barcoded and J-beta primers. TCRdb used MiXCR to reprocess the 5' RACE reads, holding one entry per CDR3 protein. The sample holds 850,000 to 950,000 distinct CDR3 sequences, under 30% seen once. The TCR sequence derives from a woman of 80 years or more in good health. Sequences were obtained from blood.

The CDR3 DNA is TGTGCCACCAGTGAAAATAAGCAAGGGAGCAATGAGCAGTTCTTC. This encodes CATSENKQGSNEQFF. The chain couples TRBV24-1 to TRBJ2-1; a possible D gene is TRBD2 (5 bases). The ends were cut back, 4 bases at V and 6 bases at J, with 15 bases in the middle. The CDR3 is 15 amino acids. Germline V gene lookup returns CDR1 KGHDR and CDR2 SFDVKD.